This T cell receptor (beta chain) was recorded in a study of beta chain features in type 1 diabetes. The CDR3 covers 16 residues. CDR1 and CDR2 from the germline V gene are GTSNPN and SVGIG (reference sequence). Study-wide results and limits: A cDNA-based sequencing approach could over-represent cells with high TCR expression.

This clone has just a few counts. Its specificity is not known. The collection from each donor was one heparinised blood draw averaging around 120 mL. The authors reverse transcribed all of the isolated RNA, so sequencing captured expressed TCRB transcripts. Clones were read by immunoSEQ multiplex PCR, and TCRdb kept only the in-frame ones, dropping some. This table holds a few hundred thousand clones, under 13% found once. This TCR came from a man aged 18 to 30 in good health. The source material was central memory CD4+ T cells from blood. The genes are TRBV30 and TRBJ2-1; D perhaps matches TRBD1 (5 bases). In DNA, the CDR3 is TGTGCGTGGGCAGGCGCCGACAGCGACTCCTACAATGAGCAGTTCTTC. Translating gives CAWAGADSDSYNEQFF.